This TCR beta chain was profiled in a study of cytomegalovirus exposure and HLA in healthy donors. It was with 60 Vbeta and 13 Jbeta primers that the PCR ran. Only in-frame clones appear in the TCRdb table, and some are missing; sequencing was by immunoSEQ multiplex PCR. The sample includes around 99,000 clones, around three quarters of them seen just once. The germline V gene has CDR1 SGHVS and CDR2 FNYEAQ. With 4 bases removed from V and 0 bases from J, the gap between germline ends came to 13 bases. The length of the CDR3 is 16 residues. In this sample, this clone turned up a few times. The antigen is not known. Though nominally healthy at sampling, donors likely had unrecorded immune exposures. Notes on the study in general: TCR sequences were mostly rare, though some public TCRs occurred in many donors.

The sequence was obtained from a man aged 25-45 years in good health and CMV-seronegative. Sequences were obtained from PBMCs. The chain uses TRBV7-6 and TRBJ2-1; D call uncertain. The CDR3 spells CASSSPDSSSYNEQFF. CDR3 nucleotides: TGTGCCAGCAGCTCCCCTGACTCCAGCTCCTACAATGAGCAGTTCTTC.